The TCR beta chain under discussion was sequenced for a study of control samples from healthy donors and cancer patients (dated by TCRdb to the early 2020s). The library was built by means of the immunoSEQ multiplex PCR assay. The table comes from immuneACCESS by way of TCRdb, which keeps in-frame sequences with V and J called. Part of the clones is missing from these tables; in studies checked, under half for an unresolved V gene and the rest for unknown reasons. The sample table records roughly 150,000 clones; approximately 90% of these occur just once. Together, the top ten hold 0.55% to 0.7% of the sample. CDR3 length: 13 amino acids, cysteine to phenylalanine. Of all the DNA, just the CDR3 is kept, 39 bases in frame from base 1. The CDR1 and CDR2 encoded by the germline V gene are MNHEY and SVGAGI. At the junction V is shortened by 4 bases and J by 7 bases, with 11 bases in between. The table lists this clone with a few counts. This clone's antigen is unknown. Per-base quality was not reported, and no clone a single base away is much larger than it.

Sequencing input: blood. This sequence originates from a woman aged 25 to 39 in good health. The rearrangement combines TRBV6-5 with TRBJ1-5, with the D gene not clear enough to name. DNA sequence: TGTGCCAGCAGTTCTCGCGACAACCAGCCCCAGCATTTT. The translation is CASSSRDNQPQHF.